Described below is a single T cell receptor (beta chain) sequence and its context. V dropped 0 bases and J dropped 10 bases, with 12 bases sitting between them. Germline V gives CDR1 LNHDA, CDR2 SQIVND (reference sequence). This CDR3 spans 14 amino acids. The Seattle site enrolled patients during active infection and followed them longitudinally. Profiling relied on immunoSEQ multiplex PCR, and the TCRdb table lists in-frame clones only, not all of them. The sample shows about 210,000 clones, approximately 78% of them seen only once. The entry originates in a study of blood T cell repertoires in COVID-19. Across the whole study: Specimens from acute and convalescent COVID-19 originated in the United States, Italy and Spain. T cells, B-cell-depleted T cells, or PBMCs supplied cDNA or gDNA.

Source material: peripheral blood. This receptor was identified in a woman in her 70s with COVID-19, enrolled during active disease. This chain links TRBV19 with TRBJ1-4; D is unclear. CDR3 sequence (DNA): TGTGCCAGTAGTATAGAGGCCAGTACGGGAAAACTGTTTTTT. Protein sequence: CASSIEASTGKLFF.